Below are 4 T cell receptor beta chains sequenced from a single sample in a study of shared clonotypes between healthy human individuals. Method: immunoSEQ multiplex PCR; TCRdb's copy keeps in-frame clones and lacks some. The sample lists some 2,100,000 clones; 90% to 95% were seen once. CD8 cells regarded as naive lacked CD45RO, were positively chosen for CCR7, and omitted terminally differentiated effector memory CD45RA+ cells. Sequencing was done on a sample of naive CD8+ T cells from PBMCs. The receptors originated from a man between 18 and 29 years old in good health. Some clones in this sample may be carry-over from other donors' samples.

The V and J genes are TRBV7-9 and TRBJ2-2, with 9 bases identical to TRBD2. The CDR3 spans 16 residues. Germline V gives CDR1 SEHNR, CDR2 FQNEAQ (reference sequence). J gave up 1 base and V 8 bases, and 8 bases lay outside the gene matches. The CDR3 here is CASSSGREGNTGELFF. The CDR3 nucleotides are TGTGCCAGCTCGTCGGGGCGGGAGGGGAACACCGGGGAGCTGTTTTTT.

The chain links TRBV27 to TRBJ2-1, with TRBD2 matching 9 bases. Trimming cost V 5 bases and J 4 bases; bases outside gene matches: 6. This CDR3 has 15 residues. In germline, CDR1 is MNHEY, CDR2 SMNVEV (reference sequence). CDR3 loop: CASSVSGSTYNEQFF. The DNA for the CDR3 is TGTGCCAGCAGTGTTAGCGGGAGTACGTACAATGAGCAGTTCTTC.

The chain recombines TRBV2 with TRBJ1-2; unclear D gene. Germline CDR1 SNHLY, CDR2 FYNNEI. V lost 4 bases, J lost 2 bases, and 8 bases lay in between. The CDR3 sequence is 13 residues long. This CDR3 is CASSAPNNYGYTF. The CDR3 DNA is TGTGCCAGCAGTGCACCCAACAACTATGGCTACACCTTC.

CDR3 protein: CASSRTGSIYGYTF. CDR3 coding DNA: TGTGCCAGCAGCAGGACAGGGTCAATCTATGGCTACACCTTC. This chain links TRBV5-4 with TRBJ1-2; TRBD1 matches at 8 bases. This CDR3 region has 14 residues. J gave up 4 bases and V 4 bases, and 6 bases lay outside the gene matches. Germline CDR1 and CDR2: SGHNT and YYREEE (reference sequence).